Listed below are T cell receptor beta chains from one sample, sequenced in a study of CD8 T cells in Susac syndrome. TCRdb itself ran the immunoSEQ multiplex PCR reads through MiXCR, one entry per CDR3 protein. This table has fewer than 200,000 distinct CDR3 sequences, about 95% appearing once. The sequencing input was CD8+ T cells from PBMCs. All receptors derive from a human donor with multiple sclerosis. The CDR3 runs from the conserved cysteine through the conserved F or W. The D gene is left open where the match is weak. Only some rows state a clone size, as once, few, many or a class for expanded clones.

TRBD2,TRBJ2-3,TRBV13,-,CASSPTSRSTDTQYF,TGTGCCAGCAGCCCGACTAGCCGTAGCACAGATACGCAGTATTTT
-,TRBJ2-1,TRBV12-3/TRBV12-4,-,CASSLSEQFF,TGTGCCAGCAGTTTGAGTGAGCAGTTCTTC
-,TRBJ1-4,TRBV27,-,CASSRRGRTGEKLFF,TGTGCCAGCAGTCGCCGGGGGAGGACGGGGGAAAAACTGTTTTTT
-,TRBJ1-1,TRBV24-1,-,CATSDSAVLENTEAFF,TGTGCCACCAGTGATTCCGCGGTATTAGAGAACACTGAAGCTTTCTTT
-,TRBJ1-5,TRBV12-3/TRBV12-4,-,CASSPPGGPMRNQPQHF,TGTGCCAGCAGTCCCCCCGGGGGGCCTATGCGCAATCAGCCCCAGCATTTT
TRBD1,TRBJ1-6,TRBV7-3,once,CASSSGQGHNSPLHF,TGTGCCAGCAGCTCTGGACAGGGACATAATTCACCCCTCCACTTT
-,TRBJ2-1,TRBV18,-,CASSAPGREQFF,TGTGCCAGCTCAGCTCCGGGACGCGAGCAGTTCTTC
-,TRBJ2-7,TRBV11-2,once,CASSFLSSYEQYF,TGTGCCAGCAGCTTCCTTAGCTCCTACGAGCAGTACTTC
-,TRBJ2-2,TRBV24-1,-,CATRDHNTGELFF,TGTGCCACTCGGGACCACAACACCGGGGAGCTGTTTTTT
-,TRBJ2-7,TRBV2,-,CASRNPGSYEQYF,TGTGCCAGCAGAAACCCCGGCTCCTACGAGCAGTACTTC
TRBD1,TRBJ1-2,TRBV9,once,CASSGQGISYGYTF,TGTGCCAGCAGCGGACAGGGGATTAGCTATGGCTACACCTTC
-,TRBJ2-3,TRBV30,-,CAWSPAAPDTQYF,TGTGCCTGGAGTCCAGCGGCCCCGGATACGCAGTATTTT
TRBD1,TRBJ2-3,TRBV30,once,CAWRRQGALDTQYF,TGTGCCTGGAGAAGGCAGGGGGCCTTAGATACGCAGTATTTT
-,TRBJ2-3,TRBV20-1,-,CSACLYEDYSTDTQYF,TGCAGTGCTTGTCTGTACGAGGATTATAGCACAGATACGCAGTATTTT
-,TRBJ1-2,TRBV25-1,few,CASSPGGANYGYTF,TGTGCCAGCAGCCCTGGCGGGGCAAACTATGGCTACACCTTC
-,TRBJ2-7,TRBV6-5,-,CASSYDFQEEQYF,TGTGCCAGCAGTTACGACTTCCAAGAGGAGCAGTACTTC
-,TRBJ2-1,TRBV4-2,-,CASSLNHNEQFF,TGTGCCAGCAGCCTAAACCACAATGAGCAGTTCTTC
-,TRBJ2-2,TRBV9,-,CASSVGQAAGELFF,TGTGCCAGCAGCGTTGGCCAGGCGGCCGGGGAGCTGTTTTTT
-,TRBJ2-1,TRBV7-8,-,CASSSLPGANEQFF,TGTGCCAGCAGCTCCTTACCGGGGGCCAATGAGCAGTTCTTC
-,TRBJ1-2,TRBV11-2,-,CASSPVGDSYGYTF,TGTGCCAGCAGCCCTGTGGGGGACTCCTATGGCTACACCTTC
-,TRBJ1-2,TRBV5-1,-,CASSSEGSQKGGYTF,TGCGCCAGCAGTTCTGAGGGCAGCCAGAAGGGGGGCTACACCTTC
-,TRBJ2-1,TRBV2,-,CASSAWPQGDNEQFF,TGTGCCAGCAGCGCCTGGCCCCAGGGTGACAATGAGCAGTTCTTC
TRBD1,TRBJ1-2,TRBV23-1,-,CASSQSSPGQTSYGYTF,TGCGCCAGCAGTCAATCGAGTCCGGGACAGACGTCCTATGGCTACACCTTC
TRBD2,TRBJ2-7,TRBV5-1,-,CASSFRLAGTYEQYF,TGCGCCAGCAGCTTTCGACTAGCGGGCACCTACGAGCAGTACTTC
-,TRBJ2-1,TRBV3-1,-,CASSQVSGYNEQFF,TGTGCCAGCAGCCAAGTCTCGGGGTACAATGAGCAGTTCTTC
TRBD1,TRBJ1-1,TRBV9,-,CASSVGTGGAAIARAFF,TGTGCCAGCAGCGTCGGGACAGGGGGCGCCGCAATTGCAAGGGCTTTCTTT
-,TRBJ2-7,TRBV27,-,CASSLYRTYEQYF,TGTGCCAGCAGTTTATATAGGACCTACGAGCAGTACTTC
-,TRBJ2-7,TRBV27,-,CASRNDQGRYEQYF,TGTGCCAGCAGAAATGACCAGGGGCGCTACGAGCAGTACTTC